This is a list of T cell receptor beta chains from one sample in a study of cytomegalovirus exposure and HLA in healthy donors. Using immunoSEQ multiplex PCR, the repertoire was profiled, and TCRdb retains in-frame clones only, with some absent. Of about 190,000 clones in the sample, roughly three quarters were seen once. Specimen: PBMCs. The receptors stem from a woman between 18 and 29 years old in good health and CMV-seronegative. The conserved cysteine and the conserved F or W are not part of the CDR3 here.

v_call	cdr3_length	j_call	cdr3_aa
TRBV7-3	12	TRBJ1-1	ASSFGGSGTEAF
TRBV11-2	15	TRBJ2-2	ASSLYLAGLNTGELF
TRBV6-5	12	TRBJ2-6	ASSLSPGANVLT
TRBV5-1	13	TRBJ2-3	ASSLVRGPTDTQY
TRBV5-1	12	TRBJ2-1	ASSFLPLAVEQF
TRBV29-1	11	TRBJ2-7	SVRPTGRYEQY
TRBV9	12	TRBJ1-2	ASSVEPLAHGYT
TRBV4-1	13	TRBJ2-1	ASSQIPSGMNEQF
TRBV28	11	TRBJ2-5	ASSLPGVWTQY
TRBV18	14	TRBJ2-2	ASSRDRGPNTGELF
TRBV5-8	13	TRBJ1-1	ASSLYRQGEFRAF
TRBV5-1	13	TRBJ1-1	ASSLTQAEAREAF
TRBV10-1	11	TRBJ1-1	ASSEDRQSEAF
TRBV11-2	12	TRBJ1-3	ASSGVAAGYTIY
TRBV15	14	TRBJ2-1	ATSMLGRGGSNEQL
TRBV2	13	TRBJ1-5	VSSLAGQGSQPQH
TRBV5-6	13	TRBJ2-7	ASSGTSGRDYEQY
TRBV6-5	12	TRBJ1-3	ASSYRGSGNTIY
TRBV28	12	TRBJ2-7	ASTPGTSSSEQY
TRBV27	9	TRBJ1-1	ASSQGTEAF
TRBV19	11	TRBJ1-1	ASKVPVRGEAF
TRBV6-1	15	TRBJ2-5	ASSEGKTSGVQETQY
TRBV9	12	TRBJ2-7	ASSSGLVSYEQY
TRBV28	13	TRBJ1-5	ASSLRQGSNQPQH
TRBV29-1	14	TRBJ2-7	SVELSTGNRPYEQY
TRBV4-1	13	TRBJ1-3	ASSQGQGPGNTIY
TRBV25-1	15	TRBJ2-4	ASSAPGTGHAKNIQY
TRBV6-5	11	TRBJ2-5	ASSSQAAETQY
TRBV10-3	12	TRBJ1-1	AITRDSRNTEAF
TRBV19	15	TRBJ1-5	ASSMTEQGHSNQPQH
TRBV11-2	10	TRBJ2-7	ASSSLRYEQY
TRBV2	12	TRBJ2-3	ASTGQPSTDTQY
TRBV19	11	TRBJ2-1	ASSGLSYNEQF
TRBV7-9	15	TRBJ2-5	ASSFLLAGGPRETQY
TRBV7-2	13	TRBJ2-2	ASSFLAGGGGELF
TRBV6-5	11	TRBJ1-2	ASSYFGGGGYT